This T cell receptor beta chain emerged from a study of shared clonotypes between healthy human individuals. Profiling relied on immunoSEQ multiplex PCR, and the TCRdb table lists in-frame clones only, not all of them. Of hundreds of thousands of clones listed, around 97% are singletons. CDR1 SEHNR and CDR2 FQNEAQ come from the germline V gene (reference sequence). The CDR3 loop spans 15 amino acids. With 4 bases clipped from V and 6 bases from J, the junction kept 1 base outside the gene matches. This TCR derives from a woman aged 30 to 39 in good health. Sequencing input: naive CD4+ T cells sorted from blood. Subset indicated: CD45RA+ positively selected. The genes are TRBV7-9 and TRBJ2-2; 14 positions agree with TRBD2. CDR3 DNA sequence: TGTGCCAGCAGCTGGGGACTAGCGGGAGCCGGGGAGCTGTTTTTT. Translating it yields CASSWGLAGAGELFF.